The TCR beta chain under discussion was sequenced for a study of T cells in Graves' hyperthyroidism and ophthalmopathy. Study-wide findings and caveats: Most thyroid-expanded clonotypes above 0.001 were also found in blood.

Germline lookup yields CDR1 MDHEN and CDR2 SYDVKM. V lost 8 bases, J lost 2 bases, and 38 bases lay in between. CDR3 size: 22 residues. Hyperthyroidism in the patients, aged 18 to 65, was newly diagnosed and under 2 months in duration. Lactation, pregnancy, other autoimmune disease or uncontrolled infection excluded patients. This clonotype has ten or more counts. Its matching antigen is unknown. Researchers took RNA transcripts and amplified the TCR beta CDR3 regions from them. TCR CDR3 underwent first-round RT-PCR with the HTBI primer set. Via MiXCR, TCRdb re-called the multiplex PCR reads, giving one row per CDR3 protein. The sample has under 650,000 distinct CDR3 sequences; 15% to 20% are singletons.

The clonotype originates from a woman in her thirties with Graves' hyperthyroidism. The J gene is TRBJ2-3, the V gene TRBV28; D perhaps matches TRBD2 (6 bases). The material sequenced was blood. In DNA, the CDR3 is TGTGCCAGCGGGGGGTACGGCTCCTCGTCGGGGACTCTCGAATTTTTCACAGATACGCAGTATTTT. The encoded protein is CASGGYGSSSGTLEFFTDTQYF.